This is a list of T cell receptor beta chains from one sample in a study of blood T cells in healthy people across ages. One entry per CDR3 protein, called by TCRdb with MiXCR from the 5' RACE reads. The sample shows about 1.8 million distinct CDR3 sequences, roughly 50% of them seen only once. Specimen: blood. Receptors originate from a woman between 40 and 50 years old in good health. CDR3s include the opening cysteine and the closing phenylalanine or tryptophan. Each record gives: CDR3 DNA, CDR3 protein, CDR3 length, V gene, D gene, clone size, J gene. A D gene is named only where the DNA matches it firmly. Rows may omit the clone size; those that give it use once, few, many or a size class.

CDR3nt: TGTGCCAGCTTCGGGGGAGCCCAGCATTTT; CDR3aa: CASFGGAQHF; len: 10; v_gene: TRBV28; d_gene: NA; abundance: NA; j_gene: TRBJ1-5
CDR3nt: TGCAGTGCTTGGGGGGCGGCGCGGGGCACAGATACGCAGTATTTT; CDR3aa: CSAWGAARGTDTQYF; len: 15; v_gene: TRBV20-1; d_gene: NA; abundance: NA; j_gene: TRBJ2-3
CDR3nt: TGTGCCACCTGGGGGGCAGGGGGAAACTATGGCTACACCTTC; CDR3aa: CATWGAGGNYGYTF; len: 14; v_gene: TRBV15; d_gene: TRBD1; abundance: NA; j_gene: TRBJ1-2
CDR3nt: TGTGCCAGCAGCTTGGAGGGGGTTAATCAGCCCCAGCATTTT; CDR3aa: CASSLEGVNQPQHF; len: 14; v_gene: TRBV9; d_gene: NA; abundance: few; j_gene: TRBJ1-5
CDR3nt: TGCAGTGCTAGAGATGAAGACAGGGGGTTTTCTGGGGCCAACGTCCTGACTTTC; CDR3aa: CSARDEDRGFSGANVLTF; len: 18; v_gene: TRBV20-1; d_gene: TRBD1; abundance: NA; j_gene: TRBJ2-6
CDR3nt: TGTGCCAGCTCACCACCGGGACAGGAAAATTACAATGAGCAGTTCTTC; CDR3aa: CASSPPGQENYNEQFF; len: 16; v_gene: TRBV18; d_gene: TRBD1; abundance: NA; j_gene: TRBJ2-1
CDR3nt: TGTGCCAGCCCAGCCCCCAGGGGTTTCTATGGCTACACCTTC; CDR3aa: CASPAPRGFYGYTF; len: 14; v_gene: TRBV6-5; d_gene: NA; abundance: few; j_gene: TRBJ1-2
CDR3nt: TGCAGCGCCCAGGGACAGGGGGTAACAGATACGCAGTATTTT; CDR3aa: CSAQGQGVTDTQYF; len: 14; v_gene: TRBV29-1; d_gene: TRBD1; abundance: NA; j_gene: TRBJ2-3
CDR3nt: TGCAGCGTTGGAACAGGCTCGAACACCGGGGAGCTGTTTTTT; CDR3aa: CSVGTGSNTGELFF; len: 14; v_gene: TRBV29-1; d_gene: NA; abundance: NA; j_gene: TRBJ2-2
CDR3nt: TGCGCCAGCAGCCGCGCTTTGCTAGGCGTCAGCTCTGGGGCCAACGTCCTGACTTTC; CDR3aa: CASSRALLGVSSGANVLTF; len: 19; v_gene: TRBV4-3; d_gene: NA; abundance: few; j_gene: TRBJ2-6
CDR3nt: TGTGCCAGCAGTTTACGAGGCAGGGGCCGTTCAGCTAACTATGGCTACACCTTC; CDR3aa: CASSLRGRGRSANYGYTF; len: 18; v_gene: TRBV28; d_gene: NA; abundance: NA; j_gene: TRBJ1-2
CDR3nt: TGTGCCAGCAGTTTAACTTTTTTAAAGGACAGGGCGAAGACGAACACCGGGGAGCTGTTTTTT; CDR3aa: CASSLTFLKDRAKTNTGELFF; len: 21; v_gene: TRBV12-3/TRBV12-4; d_gene: TRBD1; abundance: NA; j_gene: TRBJ2-2
CDR3nt: TGCGCCAGCAGCTTGGTGGGGGGACAGGGGGCGGTCAATGAGCAGTTCTTC; CDR3aa: CASSLVGGQGAVNEQFF; len: 17; v_gene: TRBV5-1; d_gene: TRBD1; abundance: NA; j_gene: TRBJ2-1
CDR3nt: TGTGCCAGCAGTCCCAGGGGGGTGAGCTCTCGCCTAATCTACGAGCAGTACTTC; CDR3aa: CASSPRGVSSRLIYEQYF; len: 18; v_gene: TRBV6-2/TRBV6-3; d_gene: NA; abundance: few; j_gene: TRBJ2-7
CDR3nt: TGTGCCAGCAGTCAAGCCGGGACCCTGCGGGAGACCCAGTACTTC; CDR3aa: CASSQAGTLRETQYF; len: 15; v_gene: TRBV7-2; d_gene: NA; abundance: NA; j_gene: TRBJ2-5
CDR3nt: TGCAGTGCCCTCTCCGAGACCGGGACAGGGGGAGTCTACACCTTC; CDR3aa: CSALSETGTGGVYTF; len: 15; v_gene: TRBV20-1; d_gene: TRBD1; abundance: NA; j_gene: TRBJ1-2
CDR3nt: TGTGCCAGCACCCCTGGGGGGGCTTACAATGAGCAGTACTTC; CDR3aa: CASTPGGAYNEQYF; len: 14; v_gene: TRBV7-2; d_gene: NA; abundance: few; j_gene: TRBJ2-7
CDR3nt: TGTGCCAGCAGCCCGGCGGCAACGAATCAAGAGACCCAGTACTTC; CDR3aa: CASSPAATNQETQYF; len: 15; v_gene: TRBV4-2; d_gene: NA; abundance: NA; j_gene: TRBJ2-5
CDR3nt: TGTGCCAGCAGCGGGGGGCGGGGGGCGAGCACAGATACGCAGTATTTT; CDR3aa: CASSGGRGASTDTQYF; len: 16; v_gene: TRBV2; d_gene: TRBD2; abundance: NA; j_gene: TRBJ2-3
CDR3nt: TGTGCCAGCAGCCCTCGGCCCTACGGACTGGACGAGCAGTACTTC; CDR3aa: CASSPRPYGLDEQYF; len: 15; v_gene: TRBV6-5; d_gene: NA; abundance: few; j_gene: TRBJ2-7
CDR3nt: TGTGCCAGCTCACCACGGGCAGTCAGTGCAACTAATGAAAAACTGTTTTTT; CDR3aa: CASSPRAVSATNEKLFF; len: 17; v_gene: TRBV18; d_gene: NA; abundance: NA; j_gene: TRBJ1-4
CDR3nt: TGTGCCATCAGTGAGTCCAGGGGCATCGCAGATACGCAGTATTTT; CDR3aa: CAISESRGIADTQYF; len: 15; v_gene: TRBV10-3; d_gene: NA; abundance: NA; j_gene: TRBJ2-3
CDR3nt: TGTGCCAGCAGCCCGCACAGGGCCAAAGAGACCCAGTACTTC; CDR3aa: CASSPHRAKETQYF; len: 14; v_gene: TRBV7-8; d_gene: NA; abundance: NA; j_gene: TRBJ2-5
CDR3nt: TGCAGTGCACCCGCCCTAGCGGGGGAGACCCAGTACTTC; CDR3aa: CSAPALAGETQYF; len: 13; v_gene: TRBV20-1; d_gene: TRBD2; abundance: few; j_gene: TRBJ2-5
CDR3nt: TGCAGTGCTATGAATCTACATCGGGGACTAGCGGGTGAACCCTACGAGCAGTACTTC; CDR3aa: CSAMNLHRGLAGEPYEQYF; len: 19; v_gene: TRBV20-1; d_gene: TRBD2; abundance: NA; j_gene: TRBJ2-7
CDR3nt: TGTGCCTGCCTCGCAGGAGATACGCAGTATTTT; CDR3aa: CACLAGDTQYF; len: 11; v_gene: TRBV27; d_gene: NA; abundance: few; j_gene: TRBJ2-3
CDR3nt: TGTGCCAGCAGTGGAGACTGGTCCTACAATGAGCAGTTCTTC; CDR3aa: CASSGDWSYNEQFF; len: 14; v_gene: TRBV25-1; d_gene: NA; abundance: once; j_gene: TRBJ2-1
CDR3nt: TGCAGTTACGGGACCCCCACGGATACGCAGTATTTT; CDR3aa: CSYGTPTDTQYF; len: 12; v_gene: TRBV20-1; d_gene: NA; abundance: few; j_gene: TRBJ2-3
CDR3nt: TGTGCCAGCAGACGGGACAAGATTACGCAGTATTTT; CDR3aa: CASRRDKITQYF; len: 12; v_gene: TRBV11-3; d_gene: NA; abundance: few; j_gene: TRBJ2-3
CDR3nt: TGTGCCACCCAAAGGGGGGGCGGAACCTACAATGAGCAGTTCTTC; CDR3aa: CATQRGGGTYNEQFF; len: 15; v_gene: TRBV2; d_gene: NA; abundance: NA; j_gene: TRBJ2-1
CDR3nt: TGCAGTGCTAGAGATCCGGCGGGTGTATATGGCTACACCTTC; CDR3aa: CSARDPAGVYGYTF; len: 14; v_gene: TRBV20-1; d_gene: NA; abundance: NA; j_gene: TRBJ1-2
CDR3nt: TGCAGCGCTAAGTGGGGGGCCACTGAAGCTTTCTTT; CDR3aa: CSAKWGATEAFF; len: 12; v_gene: TRBV29-1; d_gene: NA; abundance: NA; j_gene: TRBJ1-1
CDR3nt: TGCAGCGTTTCGGACTTCATGGCGCAGTATTTT; CDR3aa: CSVSDFMAQYF; len: 11; v_gene: TRBV29-1; d_gene: NA; abundance: few; j_gene: TRBJ2-3
CDR3nt: TGTGCCACCAGTGATCCCGCGAGGGTAGAGCAGTTCTTC; CDR3aa: CATSDPARVEQFF; len: 13; v_gene: TRBV24-1; d_gene: NA; abundance: NA; j_gene: TRBJ2-1
CDR3nt: TGTGCCAGCAACCCATGGGGGAGAGGCTCTGGGGCCAACGTCCTGACTTTC; CDR3aa: CASNPWGRGSGANVLTF; len: 17; v_gene: TRBV6-2/TRBV6-3; d_gene: NA; abundance: few; j_gene: TRBJ2-6
CDR3nt: TGCGCCAGCAGCCAAGATGGGGCCCCGGGGACCAAAAACATTCAGTACTTC; CDR3aa: CASSQDGAPGTKNIQYF; len: 17; v_gene: TRBV4-1; d_gene: NA; abundance: NA; j_gene: TRBJ2-4
CDR3nt: TGTGCCAGCAGCGTCCGGGACGCACGGATGGAGACCCAGTACTTC; CDR3aa: CASSVRDARMETQYF; len: 15; v_gene: TRBV9; d_gene: NA; abundance: few; j_gene: TRBJ2-5
CDR3nt: TGTGCCAGCTCACTCAGCGGGGGCAAGCCTATCAATGAGCAGTTCTTC; CDR3aa: CASSLSGGKPINEQFF; len: 16; v_gene: TRBV18; d_gene: TRBD2; abundance: NA; j_gene: TRBJ2-1
CDR3nt: TGTGCCAGCAGTTCGTTTGGGACAGCTCGCCGCGAGCAGTACTTC; CDR3aa: CASSSFGTARREQYF; len: 15; v_gene: TRBV27; d_gene: TRBD1; abundance: few; j_gene: TRBJ2-7
CDR3nt: TGCGCCAGCAGCTGGATGGGGGGCTCAGATACGCAGTATTTT; CDR3aa: CASSWMGGSDTQYF; len: 14; v_gene: TRBV5-1; d_gene: NA; abundance: NA; j_gene: TRBJ2-3
CDR3nt: TGTGCCAGCAGCGCTTATAGCGGGGGGGCAAACATTCAGTACTTC; CDR3aa: CASSAYSGGANIQYF; len: 15; v_gene: TRBV6-5; d_gene: TRBD2; abundance: NA; j_gene: TRBJ2-4